This T cell receptor (beta chain) was identified during a study of shared T cell receptors in the human thymus. This CDR3 spans 15 amino acids. Germline CDR1 is LGHNA and CDR2 is YNFKEQ. With 3 bases clipped from V and 7 bases from J, the junction kept 3 bases outside the gene matches. TCRdb's table, derived via immunoSEQ multiplex PCR, lists solely in-frame clones and lacks some. Found here are 500,000 to 750,000 clones, approximately 88% of them singletons; the top ten hold 0.01%. The sample also formed part of further work on human thymus T cells. That paper adds: Those donating were healthy Finnish infants in corrective surgery for congenital heart defects. Within thymic and blood repertoires, V and J gene usage appeared to be biased.

V is TRBV4-2 and J is TRBJ2-1; 13 bases are a match to TRBD2. Specimen: thymocytes. This clonotype originated in a boy younger than two with a congenital heart defect. In nucleotides, the CDR3 is TGTGCCAGCAGCCACCGGACTAGCGGGGGAAATGAGCAGTTCTTC. It codes for CASSHRTSGGNEQFF.